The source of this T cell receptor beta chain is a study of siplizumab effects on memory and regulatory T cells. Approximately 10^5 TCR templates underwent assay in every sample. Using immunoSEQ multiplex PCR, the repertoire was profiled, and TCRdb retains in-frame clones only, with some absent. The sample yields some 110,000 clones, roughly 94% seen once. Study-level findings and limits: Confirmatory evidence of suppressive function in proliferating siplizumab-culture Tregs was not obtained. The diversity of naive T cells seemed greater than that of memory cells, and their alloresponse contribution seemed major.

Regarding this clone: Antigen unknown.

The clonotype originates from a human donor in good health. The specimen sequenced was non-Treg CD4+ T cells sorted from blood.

CDR3: CASSIWLAGVITDTQYF. CDR3 nucleotides: TGTGCCAGTAGTATCTGGCTAGCGGGGGTGATCACAGATACGCAGTATTTT. The chain employs TRBV19 and TRBJ2-3, with TRBD2 matching 10 bases. V was clipped by 3 bases and J by 2 bases; unmatched bases: 8. The germline gives CDR1 LNHDA, CDR2 SQIVND (reference sequence). The CDR3 spans 17 residues. Full variable domain (outside the CDR3, taken from reference TRBV19 and TRBJ2-3): DGGITQSPKYLFRKEGQNVTLSCEQNLNHDAMYWYRQDPGQGLRLIYYSQIVNDFQKGDIAEGYSVSREKKESFPLTVTSAQKNPTAFYLCASSIWLAGVITDTQYFGPGTRLTVL.